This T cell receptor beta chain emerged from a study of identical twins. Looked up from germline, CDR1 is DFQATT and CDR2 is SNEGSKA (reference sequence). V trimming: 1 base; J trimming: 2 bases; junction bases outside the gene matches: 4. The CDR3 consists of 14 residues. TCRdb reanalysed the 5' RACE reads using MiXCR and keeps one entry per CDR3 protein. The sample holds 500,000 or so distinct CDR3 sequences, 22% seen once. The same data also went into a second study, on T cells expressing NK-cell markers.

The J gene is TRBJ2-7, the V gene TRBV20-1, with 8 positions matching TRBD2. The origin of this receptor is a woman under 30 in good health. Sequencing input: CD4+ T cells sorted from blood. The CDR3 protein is CSARAGGGPYEQYF. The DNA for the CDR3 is TGCAGTGCTAGAGCGGGCGGGGGGCCCTACGAGCAGTACTTC.